The 13 T cell receptor beta chains presented below share a single source sample, sequenced in a study of cytomegalovirus exposure and HLA in healthy donors. Profiled with immunoSEQ multiplex PCR; TCRdb holds only in-frame clones, not every one. The data contain around 250,000 clones, around 90% of them singletons. The sequencing input was PBMCs. These receptors all stem from a woman aged 18-29 years in good health and CMV-seronegative.

This rearrangement joins TRBV15 to TRBJ1-5, with 8 nucleotides matching TRBD1. J was trimmed by 0 bases and V by 0 bases; bases with no gene match: 7. Germline V gene data show CDR1 as LNHNV and CDR2 as YYDKDF (reference sequence). This CDR3 contains 18 residues. The CDR3 DNA follows: TGTGCCACCAGCAGAGATTTCGCTCAGGGGGCTAGCAATCAGCCCCAGCATTTT. Protein: CATSRDFAQGASNQPQHF.

V and J are TRBV15 and TRBJ2-1, with a tentative D call TRBD1 (8 bases). V gave up 7 bases and J gave up 7 bases, with 29 bases separating them. CDR3 length equals 18 residues. CDR1 LNHNV and CDR2 YYDKDF come from the germline V gene (reference sequence). For the CDR3, the DNA is TGTGCCACCACCCAGAGCGTCCCCACAGGGGGGGCCGGGAATGAGCAGTTCTTC. This encodes CATTQSVPTGGAGNEQFF.

The CDR3 DNA sequence: TGCGCCAGCAGCCTGCTCCTGGGGCTAGCGGGGGGAGCCGGGGAGCTGTTTTTT. It is translated as CASSLLLGLAGGAGELFF. The V and J genes are TRBV5-1 and TRBJ2-2; 11 bases align to TRBD2. Germline loops: CDR1 SGHRS, CDR2 YFSETQ. The CDR3 covers 18 residues. The junction had 14 bases not matched to a gene; V was cut back by 4 bases and J by 6 bases.

The chain carries TRBV2 and TRBJ2-6; a weak D match, TRBD1 (5 bases). Germline V gene lookup returns CDR1 SNHLY and CDR2 FYNNEI. The CDR3 length is 15 residues. The V and J ends lost 5 bases and 2 bases respectively, with 10 bases between them. The CDR3 DNA is TGTGCCAGCAGTTTGGGCAGGGCTGGGGCCAACGTCCTGACTTTC. Protein: CASSLGRAGANVLTF.

This clone turned up a few times. The CDR3 sequence: CASSPHRWDEKLFF. The DNA for the CDR3 is TGTGCCAGCAGCCCGCACAGGTGGGATGAAAAACTGTTTTTT. The chain carries TRBV4-2 and TRBJ1-4, with D maybe TRBD1 (5 bases). The ends were cut back, 4 bases at V and 6 bases at J, with 12 bases in the middle. CDR3 length: 14 amino acids. The germline V gene encodes CDR1 LGHNA and CDR2 YNFKEQ.

This rearrangement joins TRBV6-5 to TRBJ1-3, with D tentatively TRBD1 (5 bases). The CDR3 has 14 residues. The germline CDR1 and CDR2 sequences are MNHEY and SVGAGI. V dropped 0 bases and J dropped 4 bases, with 7 bases sitting between them. The CDR3 is CASSYSGAGNTIYF. The CDR3 DNA reads TGTGCCAGCAGTTACTCAGGGGCCGGAAACACCATATATTTT.

The rearrangement uses TRBV5-8 and TRBJ2-6, with D uncertain. The V gene lost 0 bases and the J gene lost 2 bases, with 9 bases spanning the gap. The V gene's germline CDR1 is SGHTS and CDR2 YDEGEE. The CDR3 is 16 amino acids. CDR3 region: CASSLAKRAGANVLTF. The CDR3 DNA reads as TGTGCCAGCAGCTTGGCCAAACGGGCTGGGGCCAACGTCCTGACTTTC.

CDR3 nucleotides: TGCGCCAGCAGCTTGGGCCCGGTGGCAGGGGGTAAGAACACCCAGTACTTC. Translated, it gives CASSLGPVAGGKNTQYF. J is TRBJ2-5 and V is TRBV5-1, with 7 bases lining up with TRBD1. The trim removed 0 bases at V and 8 bases at J, leaving 16 bases unmatched. The germline gives CDR1 SGHRS, CDR2 YFSETQ. The CDR3 totals 17 residues.

This sequence joins TRBV19 and TRBJ1-2; D may be TRBD1 (6 bases). This CDR3 comprises 14 residues. The V end was cut by 0 bases, the J end by 5 bases, with 10 bases between. Germline V gene sequence: CDR1 LNHDA, CDR2 SQIVND (reference sequence). This chain's CDR3 is CASSIEDSPYGYTF. The DNA of the CDR3 is TGTGCCAGTAGTATAGAGGACAGTCCTTATGGCTACACCTTC.

The chain has TRBV7-9 and TRBJ2-7; D is perhaps TRBD1 (5 bases). Germline CDR1 SEHNR, CDR2 FQNEAQ (reference sequence). With 1 base removed from V and 2 bases from J, the gap between germline ends came to 12 bases. This CDR3 has 15 residues. CDR3 amino acids: CASSLGTGYPYEQYF. CDR3 nucleotide sequence: TGTGCCAGCAGCTTAGGTACAGGCTACCCCTACGAGCAGTACTTC.

This chain connects TRBV18 to TRBJ1-5; D might be TRBD1 (5 bases). The germline V gene has CDR1 KGHSH and CDR2 LQKENI. Between the trimmed V and J ends, which lost 6 bases and 11 bases, there was a span of 23 bases. This CDR3 has 15 residues. The CDR3 sequence: CASSADTPKRSAQHF. The CDR3 nucleotides read TGTGCCAGCTCGGCGGACACGCCGAAGAGATCAGCCCAGCATTTT.

V and J are TRBV5-8 and TRBJ2-7; D may be TRBD1 (5 bases). In germline, CDR1 is SGHTS, CDR2 YDEGEE. The length of the CDR3 is 14 residues. V shed 0 bases and J shed 5 bases, with 12 bases lying between them. In DNA, the CDR3 is TGTGCCAGCAGCTTGGTGGCAGGGTCCCACGAGCAGTACGTC. It codes for CASSLVAGSHEQYV.

The V gene is TRBV27, the J gene TRBJ1-1, with a weak D call TRBD1 (6 bases). Trimming shortened V by 3 bases and J by 5 bases, and 10 bases separated the two germline ends. Germline CDR1 reads MNHEY; CDR2 reads SMNVEV (reference sequence). There are 13 residues in the CDR3. The CDR3 DNA is TGTGCCAGCAGTTTTGGAGGACAGACTGAAGCTTTCTTT. Protein product: CASSFGGQTEAFF.